This entry lists 2 T cell receptor beta chains sequenced from one sample in a study of blood T cells in healthy people across ages. Through a sample-barcoded 5' primer and a J-beta primer mix, a second PCR was run for roughly 6 to 11 cycles. MiXCR, applied by TCRdb to the 5' RACE reads, yields one record per CDR3 protein. In the table there are about 1.6 million distinct CDR3 sequences, around 36% of which are singletons. The specimen sequenced was blood. Receptor source: a woman in her thirties in good health.

This rearrangement joins TRBV2 to TRBJ2-5, with 8 bases identical to TRBD2. The trim removed 3 bases at V and 11 bases at J, leaving 8 bases unmatched. Germline V gene data show CDR1 as SNHLY and CDR2 as FYNNEI. This CDR3 has 13 residues. DNA for the CDR3: TGTGCCAGCAGTGATGGGACTAGAAGGGAGCAGTACTTC. This sequence encodes CASSDGTRREQYF.

The V and J genes are TRBV9 and TRBJ2-5, with D possibly being TRBD2 (5 bases). The closer fit of TRBJ2-7 to the DNA end suggests the J call may be wrong. Germline CDR1 SGDLS, CDR2 YYNGEE. This CDR3 has 15 amino acids. As DNA, the CDR3 is TGTGCCAGCAGCGTGGCCGCGGCGGTGAGCGGCGAGCAGTACTTC. It encodes CASSVAAAVSGEQYF.